The 24 T cell receptor beta chains listed next were all sequenced from one sample in a study of cytomegalovirus exposure and HLA in healthy donors. Both 60 Vbeta primers and 13 Jbeta primers went into the PCR. Repertoires were generated with immunoSEQ multiplex PCR, while TCRdb's copy carries only in-frame clones and drops some. The table has about 170,000 clones, roughly 71% seen once. Sequenced: PBMCs. All receptors derive from a girl aged 5 to 17 in good health and CMV-seronegative.

The chain carries TRBV4-2 and TRBJ1-2; 7 bases match TRBD1. From germline, CDR1 is LGHNA and CDR2 YNFKEQ. The V and J ends lost 2 bases and 4 bases, in that order; junction bases with no gene match: 4. The CDR3 contains 14 residues. This CDR3 reads CASSQNRGAYGYTF. The CDR3 coding sequence is TGTGCCAGCAGCCAAAACAGGGGTGCCTATGGCTACACCTTC.

The chain couples TRBV27 to TRBJ2-1; TRBD1 agrees at 9 bases. Germline V gene lookup returns CDR1 MNHEY and CDR2 SMNVEV (reference sequence). The trim removed 4 bases at V and 6 bases at J, leaving 4 bases unmatched. The CDR3 contains 14 residues. CDR3 protein: CASSYGTGTNEQFF. The CDR3 nucleotides read TGTGCCAGCAGTTACGGGACAGGGACCAATGAGCAGTTCTTC.

This clone was observed a handful of times. The rearrangement links TRBV5-1 to TRBJ2-3; 9 nucleotides agree with TRBD2. In germline, CDR1 is SGHRS, CDR2 YFSETQ. Trimming removed 1 base from V and 2 bases from J; junction bases left unmatched: 8. The CDR3 consists of 17 residues. The DNA of the CDR3 is TGCGCCAGCAGCTTGAAGGCTAGCGGGGATTACACAGATACGCAGTATTTT. This translates into CASSLKASGDYTDTQYF. Full variable domain (missing parts from reference TRBV5-1 and TRBJ2-3): KAGVTQTPRYLIKTRGQQVTLSCSPISGHRSVSWYQQTPGQGLQFLFEYFSETQRNKGNFPGRFSGRQFSNSRSEMNVSTLELGDSALYLCASSLKASGDYTDTQYFGPGTRLTVL.

The J gene is TRBJ1-2, the V gene TRBV7-9, with D uncertain. This CDR3 spans 15 amino acids. Trimming removed 0 bases at V and 5 bases at J, with 13 bases between. CDR1 and CDR2 (germline): SEHNR, FQNEAQ (reference sequence). Here the CDR3 DNA reads TGTGCCAGCAGCTTAGCAGCGGGGAATTTGTATGGCTACACCTTC. Its protein product is CASSLAAGNLYGYTF.

The chain links TRBV9 to TRBJ1-5; 9 positions match TRBD1. The CDR3 has 14 amino acids. The junction had 3 bases not matched to a gene; V was cut back by 2 bases and J by 6 bases. Germline-derived CDR1 and CDR2 are SGDLS and YYNGEE. CDR3 region: CASSVGTGRQPQHF. CDR3 in DNA: TGTGCCAGCAGCGTCGGGACAGGGCGTCAGCCCCAGCATTTT.

The chain links TRBV18 to TRBJ2-7; 10 nucleotides agree with TRBD1. J was trimmed by 5 bases and V by 1 base; bases with no gene match: 5. Per the germline V gene, CDR1 is KGHSH and CDR2 is LQKENI. The CDR3 totals 15 residues. CDR3 protein: CASSPRSGTGDEQYF. CDR3 sequence (DNA): TGTGCCAGCTCACCACGTTCCGGGACAGGGGACGAGCAGTACTTC.

This clone was seen more than once but under ten times. The chain carries TRBV29-1 and TRBJ2-5; D is unclear. V gave up 6 bases and J gave up 0 bases, with 2 bases separating them. The length of the CDR3 is 10 residues. Germline loops: CDR1 SQVTM, CDR2 ANQGSEA. The DNA of the CDR3 is TGCAGCGTCTACCAAGAGACCCAGTACTTC. Residues: CSVYQETQYF.

The genes are TRBV7-9 and TRBJ1-1; D possibly corresponds to TRBD1 (6 bases). The CDR3 runs 13 residues. Germline-derived CDR1 and CDR2 are SEHNR and FQNEAQ (reference sequence). Trimming stripped 1 base from V and 4 bases from J, with 7 bases between. CDR3 sequence (DNA): TGTGCCAGCAGCTTAGAACAGGGCACTGAAGCTTTCTTT. Translated, it gives CASSLEQGTEAFF.

Turning to this clone: Germline is not matched at one junction end, which may reflect a read error. The chain is built from TRBV20-1 and TRBJ2-1; the match to TRBD2 covers 12 bases. The CDR3 is made up of 11 amino acids. The V gene's germline CDR1 is DFQATT and CDR2 SNEGSKA (reference sequence). The DNA for the CDR3 is TGCAGTGCTAGACTAGCGGGGGGGCCAGTCTTC. Protein sequence: CSARLAGGPVF.

This clone has only a few counts. The chain employs TRBV25-1 and TRBJ1-1, with TRBD1 as a possible D gene (5 bases). V lost 7 bases, J lost 0 bases, and 6 bases lay in between. The CDR3 loop spans 12 amino acids. CDR1 is MGHDK and CDR2 is SYGVNS in the germline V gene. This CDR3 is CASTGLNTEAFF. The CDR3 DNA reads as TGTGCCAGCACAGGGCTGAACACTGAAGCTTTCTTT.

The chain recombines TRBV5-1 with TRBJ2-7; TRBD1 agrees at 11 bases. Germline V gives CDR1 SGHRS, CDR2 YFSETQ. V was clipped by 4 bases and J by 1 base; unmatched bases: 4. This CDR3 is built from 15 residues. In DNA, the CDR3 is TGCGCCAGCAGCCCCGGGACAGGGGGGTCCTACGAGCAGTACTTC. This codes for CASSPGTGGSYEQYF.

This clone was seen a handful of times. The V call is TRBV9, the J call TRBJ1-1; D not resolved. CDR3 length: 16 residues. Trimming pared 0 bases from V and 5 bases from J, leaving 17 bases between. Germline V gene sequence: CDR1 SGDLS, CDR2 YYNGEE. The CDR3 DNA is TGTGCCAGCAGCGTAGGTCAGGCGCTCTTTACAACTGAAGCTTTCTTT. This encodes CASSVGQALFTTEAFF.

This clone was seen just once. The rearrangement uses TRBV7-8 and TRBJ1-6, with TRBD1 identical over 7 bases. The CDR3 spans 16 residues. Per the germline V gene, CDR1 is SGHVS and CDR2 is FQNEAQ. The ends lost 5 bases at V and 4 bases at J; junction bases unmatched: 8. This CDR3 is CASSRDRDLYNSPLHF. DNA for the CDR3: TGTGCCAGCAGCCGAGACAGGGACTTGTATAATTCACCCCTCCACTTT.

This clone was found a few times. CDR3 bases: TGTGCCAGTAGTATACCCCCCCACGACAGGGTAGGAGGCTACACCTTC. This translates into CASSIPPHDRVGGYTF. The genes are TRBV19 and TRBJ1-2; 7 bases are a match to TRBD1. V gave up 2 bases and J gave up 8 bases; unmatched junction bases: 14. The length of the CDR3 is 16 residues. The germline V gene encodes CDR1 LNHDA and CDR2 SQIVND (reference sequence).

The chain has TRBV14 and TRBJ1-2; possible D gene TRBD1, 5 bases. This CDR3 is 14 amino acids long. Germline CDR1 SGHDN, CDR2 FVKESK. V lost 4 bases, J lost 6 bases, and 15 bases lay in between. As DNA, the CDR3 is TGTGCCAGCAGCCCCGACCTCAGGGTGCATGGCTACACCTTC. Protein product: CASSPDLRVHGYTF.

This clone has only one observation. The V and J genes are TRBV5-1 and TRBJ1-4, with TRBD1 matching 7 bases. Germline CDR1 SGHRS, CDR2 YFSETQ. The junction had 15 bases not matched to a gene; V was cut back by 5 bases and J by 8 bases. The CDR3 is made up of 16 amino acids. The CDR3 loop reads CASSPQTGTEFEKLFF. CDR3 DNA sequence: TGCGCCAGCAGTCCCCAAACCGGGACAGAGTTCGAAAAACTGTTTTTT.

Details on this clone: The junction does not match germline at one end; this may be a read error. The V and J genes are TRBV4-1 and TRBJ2-5; 7 bases agree with TRBD2. This CDR3 has 15 amino acids. Germline values: CDR1 MGHRA, CDR2 YSYEKL. CDR3 DNA: TGCGCCAGCAGCCAAGAAACTAGCGCACAAGAGGCCCAGTACTTC. Translation: CASSQETSAQEAQYF.

The chain uses TRBV7-9 and TRBJ1-1; D gene ambiguous. Between the trimmed V and J ends, which lost 5 bases and 4 bases, there was a span of 23 bases. The CDR3 totals 17 residues. Germline CDR1 and CDR2: SEHNR and FQNEAQ (reference sequence). CDR3 coding DNA: TGTGCCAGCAGCCCACCCCAGGTCTCCCCGGAGGCCACTGAAGCTTTCTTT. Protein sequence: CASSPPQVSPEATEAFF.

The rearrangement joins TRBV7-9 to TRBJ2-2; no reliable D call. V lost 7 bases and J 5 bases, leaving 20 bases between the germline ends. The CDR3 has 16 residues. In germline, CDR1 is SEHNR, CDR2 FQNEAQ (reference sequence). CDR3 sequence (DNA): TGTGCCAGCATAGCCCTTGGCCCTTCGGAGACCGGGGAGCTGTTTTTT. Its translation is CASIALGPSETGELFF.

This clone was detected only once. The rearrangement uses TRBV7-9 and TRBJ1-5; the D gene is possibly TRBD1 (5 bases). The CDR3 has 13 residues. Germline CDR1 and CDR2: SEHNR and FQNEAQ (reference sequence). The germline V and J ends were trimmed by 6 bases and 5 bases, with 11 bases remaining between them. As DNA, the CDR3 is TGTGCCAGCAGTTTATGGGGGGATCAGCCCCAGCATTTT. Protein sequence: CASSLWGDQPQHF.

The V call is TRBV27, the J call TRBJ1-3, with TRBD1 matching 7 bases. The length of the CDR3 is 17 residues. Unmatched junction bases numbered 7, after V lost 1 base and J lost 1 base. CDR1 and CDR2 from the germline V gene are MNHEY and SMNVEV (reference sequence). CDR3 in amino acids: CASSLYTPTGSGNTIYF. The CDR3, as DNA: TGTGCCAGCAGTTTATATACCCCGACAGGGTCTGGAAACACCATATATTTT.

In this sample, this clone turned up a few times. The chain links TRBV6-1 to TRBJ1-3, with TRBD1 matching over 8 bases. The V segment lost 4 bases and the J segment 6 bases; nucleotides outside the gene matches: 17. Per the germline V gene, CDR1 is MNHNS and CDR2 is SASEGT. CDR3 size: 18 residues. The CDR3 coding sequence is TGTGCCAGCAGTGCCGAGGGGGCACAGGGGGTAGGCGAAAACACCATATATTTT. Its protein is CASSAEGAQGVGENTIYF.

This chain joins TRBV28 and TRBJ1-4, with a possible D match to TRBD1 (6 bases). Trimming pared 4 bases from V and 4 bases from J, leaving 16 bases between. This CDR3 region has 16 residues. Germline V gene sequence: CDR1 MDHEN, CDR2 SYDVKM. The DNA of the CDR3 is TGTGCCAGCAGTTCGATGACAGGAGTGGATAATGAAAAACTGTTTTTT. It codes for CASSSMTGVDNEKLFF.

The chain combines TRBV5-1 with TRBJ2-5, with 10 nucleotides matching TRBD2. The CDR3 sequence is 15 residues long. The V gene end was trimmed by 7 bases and the J gene end by 0 bases; junction bases not matched to a gene: 6. Germline V gives CDR1 SGHRS, CDR2 YFSETQ. The CDR3 bases are TGCGCCAGCTCAATTAGCGGGGGGAACCAAGAGACCCAGTACTTC. Translated: CASSISGGNQETQYF.